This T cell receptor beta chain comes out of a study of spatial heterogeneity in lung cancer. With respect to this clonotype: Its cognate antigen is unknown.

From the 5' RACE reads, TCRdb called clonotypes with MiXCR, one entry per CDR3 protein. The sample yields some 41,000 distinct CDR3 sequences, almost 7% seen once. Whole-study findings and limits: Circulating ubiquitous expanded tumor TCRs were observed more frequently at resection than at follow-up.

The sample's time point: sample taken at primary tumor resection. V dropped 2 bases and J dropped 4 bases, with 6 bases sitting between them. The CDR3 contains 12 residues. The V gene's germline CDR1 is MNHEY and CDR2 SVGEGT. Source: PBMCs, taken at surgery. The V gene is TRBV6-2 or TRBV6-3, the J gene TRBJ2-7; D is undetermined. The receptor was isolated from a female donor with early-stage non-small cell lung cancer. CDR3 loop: CASSYISYEQYF. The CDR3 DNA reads TGTGCCAGCAGTTACATTTCGTACGAGCAGTACTTC.